A selection of T cell receptor beta chains follows, all from one sample in a study of a mutant IDH1 vaccine in newly diagnosed glioma. No antigen has been assigned to these receptors. Assay: immunoSEQ multiplex PCR; the TCRdb copy retains only in-frame clones and omits some. The table lists approximately 82,000 clones, 85% of them singletons. The sample here was PBMCs, taken from a glioma patient whose treatment included an IDH1 peptide vaccine. These receptors all stem from a woman aged 50 to 60 with glioma. Each CDR3 is given with its conserved first and last residue.

CDR3aa | j_gene | v_gene
CASSDGGAFNSPLHF | TRBJ1-6 | TRBV6-1
CASSGGTGAGAGELFF | TRBJ2-2 | TRBV6-1
CASSSGRPLF | TRBJ1-2 | TRBV11-2
CASSPPLFGGGDTDTQYF | TRBJ2-3 | TRBV18
CASSAPGQGLQETQYF | TRBJ2-5 | TRBV10-2
CASRATGDNYGYTF | TRBJ1-2 | TRBV5-1
CAISEALSGRANEQFF | TRBJ2-1 | TRBV10-3
CASSGWDRGTEAFF | TRBJ1-1 | TRBV5-1
CASSYSSVGGELFF | TRBJ2-2 | TRBV6-6
CASSSDQYEQYF | TRBJ2-7 | TRBV6-6
CASSYIPRLMPTTTDTQYF | TRBJ2-3 | TRBV5-6
CASSLRTLGTF | TRBJ1-2 | TRBV5-8
CASSLVSESYEQYF | TRBJ2-7 | TRBV7-9
CAVALGQLNEQFF | TRBJ2-1 | TRBV10-3
CASSGQGGNTEAFF | TRBJ1-1 | TRBV5-1
CASSVAKLARTDTQYF | TRBJ2-3 | TRBV9
CASSPAAGPSNQPQHF | TRBJ1-5 | TRBV18
CASRGTRWYEQYF | TRBJ2-7 | TRBV6-4
CASSVHRDRGPYEQYF | TRBJ2-7 | TRBV9
CASSLRSGGRLDEQFF | TRBJ2-1 | TRBV5-6
CASRGTSGRSYEQYF | TRBJ2-7 | TRBV10-1
CASSPNRGGNYGYTF | TRBJ1-2 | TRBV4-1
CASSYPGGAETQYF | TRBJ2-5 | TRBV6-5
CASSPGVDEQYF | TRBJ2-7 | TRBV7-2
CASSQQTKETQYF | TRBJ2-5 | TRBV19
CASSNDGRSDTQYF | TRBJ2-3 | TRBV27
CASSEIQGSEQYF | TRBJ2-7 | TRBV6-4
CASTQSPINGYTF | TRBJ1-2 | TRBV7-9
CASTYLRQNSYNEQFF | TRBJ2-1 | TRBV5-6
CASSLTGFSNEQFF | TRBJ2-1 | TRBV28
CASSVGGGYGYTF | TRBJ1-2 | TRBV9
CASSIQGPQPQHF | TRBJ1-5 | TRBV19
CASSQGHLSGNTIYF | TRBJ1-3 | TRBV5-1
CASSNGANTEAFF | TRBJ1-1 | TRBV21-1
CASSRTGGQGPPSSYEQYF | TRBJ2-7 | TRBV18
CASSRNTEAYGYTF | TRBJ1-2 | TRBV7-9
CSVEDRRRSYEQYF | - | TRBV29-1
CASSSTSGRSYEQYF | TRBJ2-7 | TRBV7-9
CASSGTLNNSPLHF | TRBJ1-6 | TRBV7-9
CASLLRGSSTDTQYF | TRBJ2-3 | TRBV5-5
CASSLEGLHEQYF | TRBJ2-7 | TRBV28
CASSQVSAPWGEQYF | TRBJ2-7 | TRBV4-1
CASRGLAGQDEQYF | TRBJ2-7 | TRBV10-2
CASSQVGGLSPLHF | TRBJ1-6 | TRBV4-1
CASSPGQGAHTEAFF | TRBJ1-1 | TRBV19
CASRGTGTEQFF | TRBJ2-1 | TRBV2
CASGRRREETQYF | TRBJ2-5 | TRBV27
CASSFERHPFVEQYF | TRBJ2-7 | TRBV28